What follows are 5 T cell receptor beta chains derived from one specimen sequenced in a study of blood T cell repertoires in COVID-19. Assay used: immunoSEQ multiplex PCR; TCRdb lists only in-frame clones, some missing. The sample shows hundreds of thousands of clones, roughly 86% of them seen only once. Sequenced input: peripheral blood. The receptors come from a woman aged 55-75 years with COVID-19, enrolled during active disease.

The CDR3 protein is CASSERGQNYGYTF. CDR3 nucleotide sequence: TGTGCCAGCAGTGAAAGGGGGCAGAACTATGGCTACACCTTC. This chain uses TRBV2 with TRBJ1-2, with 7 bases that match TRBD1. CDR1 SNHLY and CDR2 FYNNEI come from the germline V gene. Trimming took 2 bases from V and 2 from J; bases not matched to a gene: 2. The CDR3 is made up of 14 amino acids.

This sequence joins TRBV30 and TRBJ1-5; D remains unclear. Germline lookup yields CDR1 GTSNPN and CDR2 SVGIG (reference sequence). The CDR3 runs to 16 residues. Trimming pared 0 bases from V and 0 bases from J, leaving 12 bases between. The CDR3 coding sequence is TGTGCCTGGAGTGTTAGTGAGCTTTATAGCAATCAGCCCCAGCATTTT. Protein: CAWSVSELYSNQPQHF.

The chain couples TRBV7-2 to TRBJ2-7, with 9 bases lining up with TRBD1. CDR3 length equals 15 residues. CDR1 is SGHTA, CDR2 FQGNSA, per germline. V lost 5 bases and J lost 7; bases outside the gene matches: 12. DNA of the CDR3: TGTGCCAGCAGCCCACGGGGACAGGGAGTGTGGGAGCAGTACTTC. It codes for CASSPRGQGVWEQYF.

This clone was counted once. The chain uses TRBV4-1 and TRBJ2-5; 7 nucleotides line up with TRBD1. The V and J ends lost 1 base and 3 bases, in that order; junction bases with no gene match: 8. The germline gives CDR1 MGHRA, CDR2 YSYEKL. CDR3 length equals 16 residues. As DNA, the CDR3 is TGCGCCAGCAGCCAAGGCCCGCCCGGGACAGAAGAGACCCAGTACTTC. Protein product: CASSQGPPGTEETQYF.

This clone was observed a handful of times. This sequence joins TRBV28 and TRBJ2-7, with D possibly being TRBD1 (5 bases). V lost 6 bases, J lost 2 bases, and 14 bases lay in between. The germline gives CDR1 MDHEN, CDR2 SYDVKM. There are 14 residues in the CDR3. As DNA, the CDR3 is TGTGCCAGCAGCGTAGCAGGGTTCACCTACGAGCAGTACTTC. Translation: CASSVAGFTYEQYF.